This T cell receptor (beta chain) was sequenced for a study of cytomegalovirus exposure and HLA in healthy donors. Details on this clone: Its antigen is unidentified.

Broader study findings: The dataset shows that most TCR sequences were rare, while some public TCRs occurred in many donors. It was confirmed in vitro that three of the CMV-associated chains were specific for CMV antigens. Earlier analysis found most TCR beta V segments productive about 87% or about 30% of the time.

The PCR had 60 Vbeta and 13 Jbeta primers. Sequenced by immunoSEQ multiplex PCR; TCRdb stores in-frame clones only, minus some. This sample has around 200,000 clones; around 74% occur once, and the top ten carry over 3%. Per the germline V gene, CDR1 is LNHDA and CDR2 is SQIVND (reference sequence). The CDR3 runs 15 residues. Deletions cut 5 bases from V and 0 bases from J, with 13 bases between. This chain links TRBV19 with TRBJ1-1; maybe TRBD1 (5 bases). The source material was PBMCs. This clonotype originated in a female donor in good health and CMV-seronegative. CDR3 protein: CASSAPRDMNTEAFF. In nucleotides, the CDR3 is TGTGCCAGTAGTGCGCCCAGGGATATGAACACTGAAGCTTTCTTT.